The rows below give T cell receptor beta chains drawn from one sample of a study of T cells in Graves' hyperthyroidism and ophthalmopathy. MiXCR was run by TCRdb on the multiplex PCR reads, yielding one entry per CDR3 protein. The repertoire holds some 580,000 distinct CDR3 sequences, with approximately 15% as singletons. The material sequenced was blood. The receptors were gathered from a woman between 40 and 50 years old with Graves' ophthalmopathy. CDR3s include the opening cysteine and the closing phenylalanine or tryptophan. The D gene is left open where the match is weak. Size tells how often a clone was seen (once, few, many) or the class of an expanded clone, and some rows leave it out.

>-|TRBJ2-7|-|TRBV13
CASSSHIAEQYF
TGTGCCAGCAGCTCACACATAGCCGAGCAGTACTTC
>many|TRBJ2-7|TRBD2|TRBV6-2/TRBV6-3
CASSYSPAGVVREQYF
TGTGCCAGCAGTTACTCCCCCGCGGGAGTAGTCCGCGAGCAGTACTTC
>many|TRBJ2-1|TRBD2|TRBV12-3/TRBV12-4
CASSISGGAYNEQFF
TGTGCCAGCAGTATTAGCGGGGGGGCTTACAATGAGCAGTTCTTC
>-|TRBJ2-2|TRBD1|TRBV5-1
CASSGRDSYTGELFF
TGCGCCAGCAGCGGCCGGGACAGTTACACCGGGGAGCTGTTTTTT
>many|TRBJ2-6|-|TRBV5-1
CASSWDRANVLTF
TGCGCCAGCAGCTGGGATCGAGCCAACGTCCTGACTTTC
>-|TRBJ2-1|TRBD2|TRBV9
CASSDRTSGTGNEQFF
TGTGCCAGCAGCGACCGGACTAGCGGGACCGGCAATGAGCAGTTCTTC
>many|TRBJ2-7|TRBD1|TRBV6-2/TRBV6-3
CASSKLDRGEYEQYF
TGTGCCAGCAGTAAATTGGACAGGGGGGAGTACGAGCAGTACTTC
>-|TRBJ1-6|-|TRBV5-5
CASSNLPQVRALLF
TGTGCCAGCAGCAACCTGCCCCAAGTCAGGGCCCTCCTCTTT
>few|TRBJ2-3|-|TRBV20-1
CSARGTGTSDTQYF
TGCAGTGCTAGGGGAACAGGGACGTCCGATACGCAGTATTTT
>many|TRBJ2-1|-|TRBV7-3
CASSSNPGTEQFF
TGTGCCAGCAGCTCGAACCCGGGGACTGAGCAGTTCTTC
>-|TRBJ2-2|-|TRBV19
CASSHRATGELFF
TGTGCCAGTAGTCACAGGGCCACCGGGGAGCTGTTTTTT
>few|TRBJ1-6|-|TRBV28
CASSLWALGEGIFSYNSPLHF
TGTGCCAGCAGTTTATGGGCTTTGGGTGAGGGGATTTTCTCCTATAATTCACCCCTCCACTTT
>many|TRBJ1-1|-|TRBV18
CASSLETGIGTEAFF
TGTGCCAGCTCACTAGAAACAGGGATAGGCACTGAAGCTTTCTTT
>many|TRBJ2-1|TRBD2|TRBV3-1
CASSRLAAGGSRSEQFF
TGTGCCAGCAGCCGCCTCGCAGCGGGAGGTAGTAGGAGTGAGCAGTTCTTC
>-|TRBJ2-5|TRBD1|TRBV7-3
CASSLTGTEETQYF
TGTGCCAGCAGCCTCACCGGGACAGAAGAGACCCAGTACTTC
>many|TRBJ1-1|TRBD1|TRBV18
CASSTYRGEAFF
TGTGCCAGCTCTACGTACAGGGGAGAAGCTTTCTTT
>many|TRBJ2-7|TRBD2|TRBV27
CASSSTSGRAGAYEQYF
TGTGCCAGCAGTTCAACTAGCGGGAGGGCCGGGGCCTACGAGCAGTACTTC
>many|TRBJ2-1|-|TRBV3-1
CASSRTSIDEQFF
TGTGCCAGCAGCCGAACGTCTATCGATGAGCAGTTCTTC
>-|TRBJ2-1|-|TRBV12-3/TRBV12-4
CASSHGPGPNEQFF
TGTGCCAGCAGTCACGGGCCAGGGCCCAATGAGCAGTTCTTC
>-|TRBJ2-7|TRBD2|TRBV12-3/TRBV12-4
CASSPSGRANEQYF
TGTGCCAGCAGTCCTAGCGGGAGGGCCAACGAGCAGTACTTC
>-|TRBJ1-1|-|TRBV5-1
CASSLARENTEAFF
TGTGCCAGCAGTCTTGCCAGGGAGAACACTGAAGCTTTCTTT
>-|TRBJ1-3|-|TRBV7-9
CASSEGTRQFRNTIYF
TGTGCCAGCAGTGAGGGGACCAGACAGTTTCGGAACACCATATATTTT